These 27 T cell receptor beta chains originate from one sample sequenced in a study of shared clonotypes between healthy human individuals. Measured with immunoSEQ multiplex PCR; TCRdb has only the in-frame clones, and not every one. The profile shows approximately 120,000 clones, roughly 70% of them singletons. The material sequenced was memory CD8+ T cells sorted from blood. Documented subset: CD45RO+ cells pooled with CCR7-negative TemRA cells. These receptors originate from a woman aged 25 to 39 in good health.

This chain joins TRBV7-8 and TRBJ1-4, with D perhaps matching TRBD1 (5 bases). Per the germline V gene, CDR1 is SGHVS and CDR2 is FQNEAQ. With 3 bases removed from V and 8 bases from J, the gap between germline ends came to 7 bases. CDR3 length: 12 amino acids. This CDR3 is CASSLNREKLFF. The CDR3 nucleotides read TGTGCCAGCAGCTTGAACAGGGAAAAACTGTTTTTT.

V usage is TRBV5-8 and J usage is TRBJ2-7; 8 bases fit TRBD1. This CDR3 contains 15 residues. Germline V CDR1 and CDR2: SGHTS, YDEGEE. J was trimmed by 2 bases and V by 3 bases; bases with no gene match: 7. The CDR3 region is CASSYWTGNTYEQYF. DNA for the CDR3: TGTGCCAGCAGCTACTGGACAGGGAACACCTACGAGCAGTACTTC.

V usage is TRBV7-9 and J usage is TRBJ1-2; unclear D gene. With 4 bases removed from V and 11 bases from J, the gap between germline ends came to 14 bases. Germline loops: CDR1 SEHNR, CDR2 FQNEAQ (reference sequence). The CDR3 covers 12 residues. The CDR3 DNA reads TGTGCCAGCAGCTCTAAGATAAGAGGGTACACCTTC. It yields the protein CASSSKIRGYTF.

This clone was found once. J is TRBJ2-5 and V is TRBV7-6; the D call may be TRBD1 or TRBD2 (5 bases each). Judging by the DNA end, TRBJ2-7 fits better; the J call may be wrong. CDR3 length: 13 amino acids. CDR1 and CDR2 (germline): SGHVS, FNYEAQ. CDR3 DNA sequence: TGTGCCAGCAGTGGGACCTACAACTACGAGCAGTACTTC. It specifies CASSGTYNYEQYF.

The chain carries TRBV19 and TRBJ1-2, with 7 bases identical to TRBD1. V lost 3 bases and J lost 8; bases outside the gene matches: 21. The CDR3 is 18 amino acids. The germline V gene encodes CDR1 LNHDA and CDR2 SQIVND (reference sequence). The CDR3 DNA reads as TGTGCCAGTAGTATGTCCCGCCTGCCGACAGGGTTAAGGCGGGGCTACACCTTC. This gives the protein CASSMSRLPTGLRRGYTF.

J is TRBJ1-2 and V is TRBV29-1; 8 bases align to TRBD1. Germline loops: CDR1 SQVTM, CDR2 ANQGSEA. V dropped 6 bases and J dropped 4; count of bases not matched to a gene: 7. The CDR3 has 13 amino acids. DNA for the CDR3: TGCAGCGTCACCGGGACAGGTGTCTATGGCTACACCTTC. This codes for CSVTGTGVYGYTF. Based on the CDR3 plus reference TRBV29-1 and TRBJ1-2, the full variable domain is SAVISQKPSRDICQRGTSLTIQCQVDSQVTMMFWYRQQPGQSLTLIATANQGSEATYESGFVIDKFPISRPNLTFSTLTVSNMSPEDSSIYLCSVTGTGVYGYTFGSGTRLTVV.

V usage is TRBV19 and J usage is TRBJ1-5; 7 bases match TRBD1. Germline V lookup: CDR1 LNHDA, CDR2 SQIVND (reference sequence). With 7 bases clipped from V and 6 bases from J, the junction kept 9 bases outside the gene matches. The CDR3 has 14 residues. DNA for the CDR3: TGTGCCAGTACCCCTACAGGGGAGGCTCAGCCCCAGCATTTT. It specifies CASTPTGEAQPQHF.

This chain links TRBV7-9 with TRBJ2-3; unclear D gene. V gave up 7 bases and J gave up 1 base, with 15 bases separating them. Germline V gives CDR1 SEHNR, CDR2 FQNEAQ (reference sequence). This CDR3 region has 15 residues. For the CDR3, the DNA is TGTGCCAGCACCCCCTTACGTACGGGCACAGATACGCAGTATTTT. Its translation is CASTPLRTGTDTQYF.

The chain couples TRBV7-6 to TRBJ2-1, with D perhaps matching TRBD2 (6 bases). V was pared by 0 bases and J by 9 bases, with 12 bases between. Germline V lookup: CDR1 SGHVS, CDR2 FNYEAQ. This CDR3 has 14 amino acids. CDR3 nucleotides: TGTGCCAGCAGCTTAGCAGTTCAGGAGGGTGAGCAGTTCTTC. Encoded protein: CASSLAVQEGEQFF.

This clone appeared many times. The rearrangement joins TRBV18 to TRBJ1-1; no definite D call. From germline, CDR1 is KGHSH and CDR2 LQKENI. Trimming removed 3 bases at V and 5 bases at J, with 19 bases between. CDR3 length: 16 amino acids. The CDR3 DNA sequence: TGTGCCAGCTCACCCCGATATCCCTTGGTCGGAACTGAAGCTTTCTTT. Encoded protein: CASSPRYPLVGTEAFF.

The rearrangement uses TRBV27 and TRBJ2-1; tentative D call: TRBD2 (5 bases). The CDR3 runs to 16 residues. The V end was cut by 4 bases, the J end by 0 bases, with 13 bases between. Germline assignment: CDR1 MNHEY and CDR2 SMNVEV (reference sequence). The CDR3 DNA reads TGTGCCAGCAGTTCCGCGGACGGGATCTCCTACAATGAGCAGTTCTTC. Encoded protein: CASSSADGISYNEQFF.

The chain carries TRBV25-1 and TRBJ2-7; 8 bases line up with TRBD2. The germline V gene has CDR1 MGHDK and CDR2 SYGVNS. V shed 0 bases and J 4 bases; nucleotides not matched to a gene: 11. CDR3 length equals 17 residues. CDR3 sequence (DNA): TGTGCCAGCAGTGAATATGGAGCGGGAGTACGGGGTTACGAGCAGTACTTC. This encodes CASSEYGAGVRGYEQYF.

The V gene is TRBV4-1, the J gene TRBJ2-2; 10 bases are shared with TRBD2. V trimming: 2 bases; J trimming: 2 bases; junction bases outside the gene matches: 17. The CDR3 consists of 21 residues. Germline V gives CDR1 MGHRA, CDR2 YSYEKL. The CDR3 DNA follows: TGCGCCAGCAGCCAATCCCCAGCCGGTATAGCGGGAGGTCGTAACACCGGGGAGCTGTTTTTT. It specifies CASSQSPAGIAGGRNTGELFF.

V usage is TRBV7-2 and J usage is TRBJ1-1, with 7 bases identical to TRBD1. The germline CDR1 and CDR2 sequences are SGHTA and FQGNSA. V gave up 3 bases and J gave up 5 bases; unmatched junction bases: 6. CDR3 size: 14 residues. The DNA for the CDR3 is TGTGCCAGCAGCTTGGTGACAGGGCGGACTGAAGCTTTCTTT. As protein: CASSLVTGRTEAFF.

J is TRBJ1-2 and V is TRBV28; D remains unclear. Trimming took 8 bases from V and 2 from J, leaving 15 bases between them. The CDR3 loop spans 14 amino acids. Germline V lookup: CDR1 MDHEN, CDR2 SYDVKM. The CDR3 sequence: CASVERALNYGYTF. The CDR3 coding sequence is TGTGCCAGCGTCGAAAGGGCCCTCAACTATGGCTACACCTTC.

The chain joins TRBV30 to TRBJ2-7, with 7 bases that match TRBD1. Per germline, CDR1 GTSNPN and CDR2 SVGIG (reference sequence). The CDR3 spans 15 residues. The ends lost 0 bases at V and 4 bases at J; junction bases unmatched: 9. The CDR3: CAWSVRYRGLYEQYF. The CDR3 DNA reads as TGTGCCTGGAGTGTTCGGTATAGGGGGCTATACGAGCAGTACTTC.

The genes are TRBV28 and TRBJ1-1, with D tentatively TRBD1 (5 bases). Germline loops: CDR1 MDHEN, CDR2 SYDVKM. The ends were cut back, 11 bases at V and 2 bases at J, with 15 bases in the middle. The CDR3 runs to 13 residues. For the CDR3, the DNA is TGTGCCGCCTCCGGGGGAAAAAACACTGAAGCTTTCTTT. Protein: CAASGGKNTEAFF.

Here the CDR3 reads CASSIIGFGEQYF. The CDR3 nucleotides read TGTGCCAGTAGTATAATCGGGTTTGGAGAGCAGTACTTC. The rearrangement joins TRBV19 to TRBJ2-7; D call uncertain. This CDR3 spans 13 amino acids. V lost 2 bases, J lost 7 bases, and 12 bases lay in between. Germline CDR1 reads LNHDA; CDR2 reads SQIVND (reference sequence).

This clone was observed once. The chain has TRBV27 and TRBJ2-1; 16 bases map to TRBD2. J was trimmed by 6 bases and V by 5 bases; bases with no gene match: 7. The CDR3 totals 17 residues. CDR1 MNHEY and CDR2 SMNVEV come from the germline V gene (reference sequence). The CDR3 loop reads CASSPGTSGRAGNEQFF. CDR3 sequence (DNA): TGTGCCAGCAGTCCCGGGACTAGCGGGAGGGCCGGCAATGAGCAGTTCTTC.

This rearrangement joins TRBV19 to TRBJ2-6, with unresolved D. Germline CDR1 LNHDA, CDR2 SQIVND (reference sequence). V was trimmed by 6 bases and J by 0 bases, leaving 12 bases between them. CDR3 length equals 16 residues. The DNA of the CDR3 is TGTGCCAGTAGCGCTCTACAAGGCTCTGGGGCCAACGTCCTGACTTTC. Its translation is CASSALQGSGANVLTF.

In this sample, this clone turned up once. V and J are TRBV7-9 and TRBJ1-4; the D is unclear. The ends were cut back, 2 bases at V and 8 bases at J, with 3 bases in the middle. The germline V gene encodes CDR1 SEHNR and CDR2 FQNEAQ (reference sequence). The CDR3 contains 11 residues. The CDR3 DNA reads TGTGCCAGCAGCTTACAGGAAAAACTGTTTTTT. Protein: CASSLQEKLFF.

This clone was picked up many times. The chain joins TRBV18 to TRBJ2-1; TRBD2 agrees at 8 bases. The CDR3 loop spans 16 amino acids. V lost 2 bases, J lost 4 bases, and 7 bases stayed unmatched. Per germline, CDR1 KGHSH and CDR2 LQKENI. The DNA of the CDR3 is TGTGCCAGCTCACCAAAAGCGGGAGAACGATACAATGAGCAGTTCTTC. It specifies CASSPKAGERYNEQFF.

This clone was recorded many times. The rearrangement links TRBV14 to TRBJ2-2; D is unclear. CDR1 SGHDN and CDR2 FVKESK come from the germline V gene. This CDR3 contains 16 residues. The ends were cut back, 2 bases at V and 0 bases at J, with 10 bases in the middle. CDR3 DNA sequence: TGTGCCAGCAGCCAATCCAACGCGCCGAACACCGGGGAGCTGTTTTTT. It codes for CASSQSNAPNTGELFF. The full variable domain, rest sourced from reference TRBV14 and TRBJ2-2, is EAGVTQFPSHSVIEKGQTVTLRCDPISGHDNLYWYRRVMGKEIKFLLHFVKESKQDESGMPNNRFLAERTGGTYSTLKVQPAELEDSGVYFCASSQSNAPNTGELFFGEGSRLTVL.

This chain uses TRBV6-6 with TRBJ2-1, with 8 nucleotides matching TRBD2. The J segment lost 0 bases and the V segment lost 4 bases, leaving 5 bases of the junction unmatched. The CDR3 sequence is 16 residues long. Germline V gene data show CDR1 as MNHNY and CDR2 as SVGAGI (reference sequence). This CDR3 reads CASSLPGGASYNEQFF. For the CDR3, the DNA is TGTGCCAGCAGTTTACCGGGAGGGGCCTCCTACAATGAGCAGTTCTTC.

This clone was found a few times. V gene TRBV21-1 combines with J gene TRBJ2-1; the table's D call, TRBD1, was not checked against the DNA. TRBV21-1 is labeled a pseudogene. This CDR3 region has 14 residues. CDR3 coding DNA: TGTGCCAGCGTCCACAGGGGGGCGTACAATGAGCAGTTCTTC. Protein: CASVHRGAYNEQFF.

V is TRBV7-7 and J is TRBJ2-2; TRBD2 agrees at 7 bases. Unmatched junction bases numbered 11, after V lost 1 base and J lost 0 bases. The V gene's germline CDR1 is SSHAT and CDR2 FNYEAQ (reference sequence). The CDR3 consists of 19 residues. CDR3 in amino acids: CASSLEGFRLAANTGELFF. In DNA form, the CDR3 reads TGTGCCAGCAGCTTAGAGGGTTTCAGGCTAGCGGCGAACACCGGGGAGCTGTTTTTT.

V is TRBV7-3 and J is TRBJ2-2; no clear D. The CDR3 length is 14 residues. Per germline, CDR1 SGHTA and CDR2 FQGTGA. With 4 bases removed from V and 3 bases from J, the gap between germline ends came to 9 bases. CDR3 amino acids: CASSSRSYTGELFF. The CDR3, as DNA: TGTGCCAGCAGCTCCCGGTCCTACACCGGGGAGCTGTTTTTT.